This TCR beta chain originates from a study of blood T cell repertoires in COVID-19. The CDR3 runs 14 residues. Trimming cost V 9 bases and J 7 bases; bases outside gene matches: 8. Germline V gene data show CDR1 as KGHDR and CDR2 as SFDVKD. Profiled with immunoSEQ multiplex PCR; TCRdb holds only in-frame clones, not every one. The sample includes 200,000 or so clones, about 84% of them seen just once. Clinical histories supplied by participants themselves formed the basis of cohort assignment. V and J are TRBV24-1 and TRBJ2-1, with 10 bases that match TRBD2. This clonotype was sampled from a woman in her thirties or forties with acute COVID-19. The sequenced sample was PBMCs or T cells enriched from blood (not recorded which). CDR3 bases: TGTGCCACCGGGGCTAGCGGGAGCATGAATGAGCAGTTCTTC. Amino acid sequence: CATGASGSMNEQFF.